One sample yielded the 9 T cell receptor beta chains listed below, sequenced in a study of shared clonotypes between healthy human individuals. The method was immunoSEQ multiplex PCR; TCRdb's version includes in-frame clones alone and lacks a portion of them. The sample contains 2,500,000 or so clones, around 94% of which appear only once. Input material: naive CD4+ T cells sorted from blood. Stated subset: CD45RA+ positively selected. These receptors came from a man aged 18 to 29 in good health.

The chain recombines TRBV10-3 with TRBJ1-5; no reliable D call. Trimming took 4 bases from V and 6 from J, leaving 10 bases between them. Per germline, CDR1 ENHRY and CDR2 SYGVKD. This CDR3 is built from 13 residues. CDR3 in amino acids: CAISGREGQPQHF. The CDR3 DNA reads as TGTGCCATCAGTGGACGGGAGGGTCAGCCCCAGCATTTT.

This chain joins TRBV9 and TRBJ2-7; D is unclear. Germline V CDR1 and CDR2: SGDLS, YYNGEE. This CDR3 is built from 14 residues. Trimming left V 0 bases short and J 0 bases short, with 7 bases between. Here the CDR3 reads CASSVDYGSYEQYF. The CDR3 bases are TGTGCCAGCAGCGTAGATTACGGCTCCTACGAGCAGTACTTC.

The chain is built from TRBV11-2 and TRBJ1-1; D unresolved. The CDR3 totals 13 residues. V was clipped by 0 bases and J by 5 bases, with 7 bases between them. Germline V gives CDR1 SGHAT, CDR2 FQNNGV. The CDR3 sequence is CASSLDRETEAFF. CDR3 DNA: TGTGCCAGCAGCTTAGATAGAGAGACTGAAGCTTTCTTT.

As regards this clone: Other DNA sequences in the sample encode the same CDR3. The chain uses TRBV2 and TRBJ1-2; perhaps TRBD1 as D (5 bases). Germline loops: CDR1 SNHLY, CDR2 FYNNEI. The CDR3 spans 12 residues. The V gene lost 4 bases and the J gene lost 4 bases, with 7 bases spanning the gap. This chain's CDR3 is CASSGQSYGYTF. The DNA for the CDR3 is TGTGCCAGCAGTGGACAGAGCTATGGCTACACCTTC.

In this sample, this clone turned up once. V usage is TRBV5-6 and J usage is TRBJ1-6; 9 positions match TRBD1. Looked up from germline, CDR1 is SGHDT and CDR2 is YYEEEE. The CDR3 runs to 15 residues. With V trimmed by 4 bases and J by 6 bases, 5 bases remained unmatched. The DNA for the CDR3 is TGTGCCAGCAGCCAGGACAGGGGAGGTAATTCACCCCTCCACTTT. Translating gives CASSQDRGGNSPLHF.

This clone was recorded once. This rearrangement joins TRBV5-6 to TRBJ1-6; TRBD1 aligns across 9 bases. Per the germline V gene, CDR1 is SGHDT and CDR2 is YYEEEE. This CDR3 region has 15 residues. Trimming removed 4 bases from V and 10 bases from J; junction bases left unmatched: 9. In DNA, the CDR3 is TGTGCCAGCAGCCCGGGACAGGGATTATACTCACCCCTCCACTTT. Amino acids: CASSPGQGLYSPLHF.

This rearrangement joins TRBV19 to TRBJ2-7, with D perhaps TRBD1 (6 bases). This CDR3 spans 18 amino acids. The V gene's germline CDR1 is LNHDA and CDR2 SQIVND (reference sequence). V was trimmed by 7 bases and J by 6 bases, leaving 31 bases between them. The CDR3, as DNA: TGTGCCAGTATTGGGTCCAGGGGCCGGCCAACTTTCCCGGGCGAGCAGTACTTC. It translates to CASIGSRGRPTFPGEQYF.

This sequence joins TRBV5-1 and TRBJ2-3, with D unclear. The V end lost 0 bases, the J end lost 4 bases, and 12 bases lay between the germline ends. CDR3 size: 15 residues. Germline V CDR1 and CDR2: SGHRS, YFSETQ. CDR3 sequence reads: CASSLDRSVADTQYF. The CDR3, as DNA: TGCGCCAGCAGCTTGGATCGCAGTGTAGCAGATACGCAGTATTTT.

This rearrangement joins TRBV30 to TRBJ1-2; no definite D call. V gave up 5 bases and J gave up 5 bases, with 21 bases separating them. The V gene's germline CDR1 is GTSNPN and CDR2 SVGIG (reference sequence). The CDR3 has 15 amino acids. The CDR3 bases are TGTGCCTGGCGTTCGGGTGGTAGGGCGGAATATGGCTACACCTTC. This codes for CAWRSGGRAEYGYTF.